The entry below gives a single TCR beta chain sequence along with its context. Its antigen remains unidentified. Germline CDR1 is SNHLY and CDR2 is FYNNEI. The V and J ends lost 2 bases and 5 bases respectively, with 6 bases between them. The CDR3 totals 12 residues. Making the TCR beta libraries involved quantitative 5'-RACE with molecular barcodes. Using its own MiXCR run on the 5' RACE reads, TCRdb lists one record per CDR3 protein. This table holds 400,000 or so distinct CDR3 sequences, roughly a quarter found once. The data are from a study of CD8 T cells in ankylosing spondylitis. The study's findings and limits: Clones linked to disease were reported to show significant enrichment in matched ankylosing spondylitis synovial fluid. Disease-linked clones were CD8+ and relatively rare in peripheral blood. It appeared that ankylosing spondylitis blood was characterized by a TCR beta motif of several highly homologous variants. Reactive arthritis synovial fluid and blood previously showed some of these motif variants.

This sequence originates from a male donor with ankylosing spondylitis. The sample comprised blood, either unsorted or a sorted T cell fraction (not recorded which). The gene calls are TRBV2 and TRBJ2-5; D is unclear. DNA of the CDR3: TGTGCCAGCAGTGAAATGTTTGAGACCCAGTACTTC. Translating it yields CASSEMFETQYF.